This TCR beta chain was obtained from a study of cytomegalovirus exposure and HLA in healthy donors (dated by TCRdb to about 2017). For the wider study: In an earlier analysis of 587 of the donors, 276 Gb of sequence data and 120 million or so unique TCR beta sequences from about 179 million T cells were reported. In an earlier analysis of more than 550 of the donors, high-throughput TCR beta sequencing was used to judge whether each TCR beta V gene segment behaved as functional or pseudogenic. The aim of the study was to test whether cataloging public T cell receptors could identify signatures of past pathogen exposure. To study patterns of TCR occurrence, a later analysis re-analyzed previously published TCR beta repertoires from 700 or so donors and added high-resolution HLA genotyping. Donor age, sex, ethnicity and CMV serostatus were collected together with the repertoire data. About five DR-DQ haplotypes were handled as single units for association and clustering because linkage in the cohort was strong. The number of donors typed differed by locus, with roughly 620-630 for A, B, C, DRB1 and DQB1, roughly 520 for DQA1, over 600 for DPA1, and some 470 for DPB1. In a later genetic analysis, genome-wide SNP genotypes for about three fifths of the roughly 670 donors were used, and that subset was treated as a discovery cohort. An early release covering some 640 HLA-typed donors comprised about 320 gigabases of sequencing data and around 86 million unique TCR sequences. Among the approximately 400 genotyped donors, approximately 82% belonged to the genetic ancestry cluster associated with self-reported Caucasian donors. On average, over 200,000 unique TCR beta nucleotide sequences were sequenced per donor among fewer than 500 genotyped donors of the cohort, with 15% to 20% of those sequences being non-productive. The T cell repertoires of about 700 subjects were profiled by immunosequencing and related to cytomegalovirus serostatus. High-throughput TCR immunosequencing, statistical association of individual TCRs with disease status, and machine learning were combined to predict cytomegalovirus infection status. Every repertoire in the discovery cohort had been generated on one and the same sequencing platform. Both class I and class II loci were covered by HLA typing, at four-digit resolution. Rather than drawing on any new phenotypic data, the later analysis identified candidate immune exposures from TCR beta sequences and the way those sequences occurred across donors. Along with the approximately 650-subject first cohort, a separate validation cohort of over a hundred different subjects was used. Here is what the overall study found, with its caveats: The study listed 150 to 200 TCR beta chains as associated with cytomegalovirus. According to a later analysis, most CMV-associated TCR beta chains appeared to be HLA-restricted, and the HLA associations seemed to be driven largely by CMV exposure. V-gene and J-gene trimming of TCR beta chains was associated with a missense DCLRE1C variant in a later genetic analysis, and the association was replicated in an independent cohort. HLA typing was unavailable for some donors at each locus, so association tests used only the typed subset. The presence/absence analyses assumed that sequencing depth was roughly uniform across donors, and that assumption may not be true. Because counts were too low, seventeen rarely observed V segments, including chromosome 9 orphons, were excluded from the earlier analysis of 587 of the donors. A few of the identified cytomegalovirus-associated TCR beta chains were confirmed in vitro to be specific for cytomegalovirus antigens. Because the 87-base-pair reads could not distinguish some IMGT-functional V segments, including TRBV6-2 and TRBV6-3, those segments were excluded. In a later analysis, several top co-occurrence clusters were reported to appear linked to parvovirus B19, influenza, CMV and Epstein-Barr virus. Only TCR beta chains were sequenced in this cohort, and the absence of alpha or paired-chain data limited detectable features. A further reported finding was that TCR beta sequences accurately predicted the HLA-A and HLA-B alleles for most subjects in the first cohort. Specific HLA alleles were associated with around 18,000 TCR beta sequences at a false discovery rate of 0.05 in a later analysis. In a later genetic analysis, fewer N-insertions in productive TCRs were reported among donors in an Asian-associated ancestry cluster than the roughly 640-donor mean. A cluster of highly shared sequence variants was judged likely to represent a technical artifact of the sequencing pipeline. It was suggested by the authors that the approach could potentially be generalized to other disease states and immunological phenotypes. CMV serostatus was the only immune exposure information available for the cohort. Linkage disequilibrium might explain the correlated functional status among segregating V segments, but an unknown experimental factor could not be excluded. According to a later analysis, TCR association rates differed among HLA loci, with DRB1 alleles showing the most associated TCRs and HLA-C alleles showing the fewest. In a later analysis, HLA-associated TCR beta chains showed more clonal expansion and lower generation probabilities than non-associated chains that were equally common. While some public TCRs were present in many individuals, most TCR sequences turned up only very rarely across donors. An earlier analysis of some 560 of the donors showed that most TCR beta V segments appeared in productive rearrangements either about 87% or about 30% of the time, which broadly matched IMGT annotations. Strong co-occurrence of HLA alleles, especially DR and DQ, made assigning TCR associations to individual alleles difficult. In both the original and validation cohorts, the classifier was reported to diagnose cytomegalovirus status with high specificity and sensitivity.

Notes on this clone: Its antigen is not yet known. The sample holds no much larger clone one base away, and base qualities are not on file.

Library generation was performed with the immunoSEQ multiplex PCR assay. For the multiplex PCR, a mixture combining 60 forward primers for TCR Vbeta segments and 13 reverse primers for TCR Jbeta segments was used. The CDR3 region of rearranged TCR beta genes was amplified from genomic DNA by a multiplex PCR assay. The amplified TCR beta libraries were sequenced on the Illumina HiSeq System as 87-base-pair reads. The paper's data handling went like this. A later analysis counted approximately 76 million unique TCR beta chains across the 550 to 800 repertoires, and about 10 million of these chains were shared by at least two donors. To remove PCR and sequencing errors, raw reads were error-corrected and collapsed into unique sequences using a nearest-neighbor algorithm that merged closely related sequences. V, D and J gene segments were assigned by aligning CDR3 sequences to IMGT reference sequences. For a sequence to be retained, a match of at least six nucleotides was required to both a V gene segment and a J gene segment. Rearrangements were classified as productive when the CDR3 lacked stop codons and remained in frame with V and J, and all other rearrangements were classified as non-productive. Following IMGT convention, CDR3 was defined as the stretch from the second conserved V-encoded cysteine to the conserved J-encoded phenylalanine. The earlier analysis of about 570 of the donors excluded any sequence lacking an unambiguous match to a single V gene segment. In an earlier analysis of a few hundred of the donors, a V segment was called functional when productive rearrangements were above 56.7%, and segregating when the standard deviation between donors exceeded 5%. A statistical classification framework was built for diagnosing cytomegalovirus status from the catalog of TCR beta chain sequences. In a later analysis, TCR nucleotide sequences were compared against IMGT/GENE-DB human TR gene sequences so that V and J genes could be assigned. The TCRdist pipeline was used in a later analysis to assign CDR3 sequences and most-parsimonious VDJ recombination scenarios. In a later analysis, each TCR beta chain was defined by its CDR3 amino acid sequence together with its V-gene family, and reads lacking a unique V-gene family were excluded. A later analysis removed over 500 highly shared, low-generation-probability nucleotide sequences to deal with suspected cross-contamination and a sequencing artifact. In a later analysis, a clonal expansion index was calculated for each public chain from normalized within-repertoire ranks of inferred template counts. A later analysis computed generation probabilities with a VDJ recombination model fitted to out-of-frame rearrangements, and checked the results against IGoR. In a later analysis, hypergeometric tests were used to score TCR-TCR, TCR-HLA and TCR-CMV co-occurrence, with a repertoire-size bias correction applied to TCR pairs. In a later analysis, false discovery rates were estimated by permuting HLA or CMV assignments 20 times. In a later analysis, co-occurring TCRs were grouped using DBSCAN, and TCRdist sequence similarity was added for clustering within HLA-allele-positive subsets. For co-occurrence clustering, repertoires with fewer than 30,000 or more than 120,000 public chains were excluded, along with roughly five repertoires with anomalous nucleotide sharing. What TCRdb holds here is the immuneACCESS table cut down to in-frame rearrangements. Part of the clones is not present; checked against another copy, under half of the missing clones reflect an unresolved V gene, and the others are unexplained. Clone size and the V and J calls come from that table; the DNA yielded D and trimming. The sample table shows some 110,000 clones, and over 9.5% are seen once. Of the sample, 5.5% to 7.5% falls within the top ten clones.

The CDR3, from cysteine to phenylalanine, totals 13 residues. The only DNA kept is the CDR3, 39 bases in frame from the first base. Unmatched junction bases come to 4, with V trimmed by 6 bases and J by 3 bases. CDR1 and CDR2 were assigned from the germline V gene as MRHNA and SNTAGT. The cohort comprised fewer than 750 healthy bone marrow donors. Cohort members were all nominally healthy when sampled, although unrecorded immune exposures were likely present. The donor tested CMV seropositive and was one of the 289 seropositive cohort members. Every donor gave a peripheral blood sample, and the peripheral blood mononuclear cells from that sample were used for TCR beta sequencing. Genomic DNA was extracted from the blood cell samples with the Qiagen DNeasy Blood Extraction Kit.

The specimen was PBMCs. The clonotype originates from a man aged 35 to 55 in good health and CMV-seropositive. This chain is built from TRBV6-4 and TRBJ2-7; TRBD1 matches 8 bases in the middle. In nucleotide form, the sequence is TGTGCCAGCAGCGAGGACAGGGACTACGAGCAGTACTTC. The resulting protein is CASSEDRDYEQYF.